Presented here are 32 T cell receptor beta chains from one specimen sequenced in a study of post-analysis software for immune sequencing data. Study-level findings and limits: TRBV5-6, TRBV5-1 and TRBV20-1 were among four to six TRBV segments more frequent in patients than controls.

These receptors lack a known antigen. TCR beta cDNA libraries included unique molecular identifiers. In TCRdb, the PCR reads were re-called with MiXCR into one record per CDR3 protein. The data hold about 180,000 distinct CDR3 sequences, with approximately 30% observed a single time. Sequencing was carried out using blood. Receptors were obtained from a girl under 18 with multiple sclerosis.

Regarding this clonotype: This may stem from a read error, because a much larger clone lies one nucleotide away. The CDR3 reads CASSLVGPTSIRDNEQYF. For the CDR3, the DNA is TGTGCCAGCAGTTTAGTCGGGCCTACCTCCATAAGGGACAATGAGCAGTACTTC. The chain has TRBV12-3 or TRBV12-4 and TRBJ2-5; perhaps TRBD1 as D (6 bases). The ends were cut back, 1 base at V and 11 bases at J, with 29 bases in the middle. This CDR3 contains 18 residues.

Turning to this clonotype: A much larger clone lies one base from this, so it may be a read error. The chain combines TRBV7-2 with TRBJ2-1; D gene ambiguous. V was cut by 6 bases and J by 4 bases, with 10 bases left in between. CDR1 and CDR2 (germline): SGHTA, FQGNSA. This CDR3 contains 13 residues. This CDR3 is CASRSFGYNEQFF. For the CDR3, the DNA is TGTGCCAGCAGGTCCTTTGGTTACAATGAGCAGTTCTTC. Full variable domain (rest looked up from reference TRBV7-2 and TRBJ2-1): GAGVSQSPSNKVTEKGKDVELRCDPISGHTALYWYRQSLGQGLEFLIYFQGNSAPDKSGLPSDRFSAERTGGSVSTLTIQRTQQEDSAVYLCASRSFGYNEQFFGPGTRLTVL.

Regarding this clonotype: A much larger clone lies one base from this, so it may be a read error. The rearrangement joins TRBV27 to TRBJ2-7; D may be TRBD2 (6 bases). The germline V and J ends were trimmed by 2 bases and 3 bases, with 14 bases remaining between them. The germline V gene has CDR1 MNHEY and CDR2 SMNVEV (reference sequence). The CDR3 totals 15 residues. The CDR3 reads CASSLSLARVYEQYF. The CDR3 DNA reads TGTGCCAGCAGTTTAAGTCTAGCGAGAGTCTACGAGCAGTACTTC.

This clonotype appeared once. Just one base apart from a much larger clone, this may be a read error. The chain employs TRBV10-3 and TRBJ2-7; a weak D match, TRBD2 (5 bases). The J call may be wrong; the DNA end is better matched by TRBJ2-5. CDR1 is ENHRY, CDR2 SYGVKD, per germline. The CDR3 runs 16 residues. CDR3 nucleotides: TGTGCCACCGGGAACCCGAGATACGGATCTCAAGAGACCCAGTACTTC. Protein sequence: CATGNPRYGSQETQYF.

This sequence joins TRBV5-1 and TRBJ1-1; 7 positions agree with TRBD1. The J segment lost 4 bases and the V segment lost 4 bases, leaving 4 bases of the junction unmatched. The germline V gene has CDR1 SGHRS and CDR2 YFSETQ. The CDR3 has 13 amino acids. CDR3 DNA: TGCGCCAGCAGCGTCCGGACAGGCACTGAAGCTTTCTTT. Translation gives CASSVRTGTEAFF.

Regarding this clonotype: Since a much larger clone is just one base distant, this may be a read error. V is TRBV6-5 and J is TRBJ2-6; 9 bases fit TRBD1. The V gene's germline CDR1 is MNHEY and CDR2 SVGAGI. This CDR3 comprises 17 residues. The CDR3 DNA reads TGTGCCAGCAGTTGGACAGGGGCTCACTCTGGGGCCAGCGTCCTGACTTTC. The encoded protein is CASSWTGAHSGASVLTF.

Turning to this clonotype: A much larger clone is a single base away; this may be a read error. The V and J genes are TRBV3-1 and TRBJ2-7; D is ambiguous. From germline, CDR1 is LGHDT and CDR2 YNNKEL (reference sequence). This CDR3 comprises 14 residues. CDR3 amino acids: CANSQEEHSYEQYF. The CDR3 DNA reads as TGTGCCAACAGCCAAGAGGAACACTCCTACGAGCAGTACTTC.

Notes on this clonotype: It may be a read error: a sequence one base away is much more abundant. This chain connects TRBV20-1 to TRBJ2-1; TRBD2 might be the D (5 bases). This CDR3 has 11 residues. The V gene's germline CDR1 is DFQATT and CDR2 SNEGSKA (reference sequence). As DNA, the CDR3 is TGCAGTGCTAGTTCGGGAATTGAGCAGCTCTTC. This translates into CSASSGIEQLF.

In its sample, this clonotype was seen many times. The rearrangement uses TRBV6-1 and TRBJ2-5; the match to TRBD2 covers 10 bases. The CDR3 is 12 residues long. Germline loops: CDR1 MNHNS, CDR2 SASEGT. Trimming removed 8 bases from V and 7 bases from J; junction bases left unmatched: 4. The CDR3 protein is CASDGTSVTQYF. The CDR3 nucleotides read TGTGCCAGCGATGGGACTAGCGTGACCCAGTACTTC.

This clonotype was seen a handful of times. The V and J genes are TRBV20-1 and TRBJ1-3; weak D call: TRBD1 (6 bases). This CDR3 contains 14 residues. Trimming pared 3 bases from V and 3 bases from J, leaving 12 bases between. Germline V gene data show CDR1 as DFQATT and CDR2 as SNEGSKA (reference sequence). CDR3 nucleotide sequence: TGCAGTGCTAGGATGGGGGGCCTTGGAAACACCATATATTTT. This codes for CSARMGGLGNTIYF.

Written as DNA, the CDR3 is TGTGCCAGCGTGCCGACAAGGACAGGCACTGAAGCTTTCTTT. Encoded protein: CASVPTRTGTEAFF. This chain uses TRBV6-2 or TRBV6-3 with TRBJ1-1; 7 bases align to TRBD1. CDR1 and CDR2 (germline): MNHEY, SVGEGT. J was trimmed by 4 bases and V by 8 bases; bases with no gene match: 10. CDR3 size: 14 residues.

The chain uses TRBV19 and TRBJ1-5; 7 nucleotides line up with TRBD1. The CDR3 has 14 residues. Germline V CDR1 and CDR2: LNHDA, SQIVND (reference sequence). Trimming took 10 bases from V and 11 from J; bases not matched to a gene: 17. The CDR3 loop is CATATGRSNLTQHF. The CDR3 DNA reads TGTGCCACCGCGACAGGGCGGTCTAATTTAACCCAGCATTTT.

V usage is TRBV28 and J usage is TRBJ1-5; D gene unclear. Germline V lookup: CDR1 MDHEN, CDR2 SYDVKM. Trimming shortened V by 4 bases and J by 11 bases, and 21 bases separated the two germline ends. This CDR3 is 15 amino acids long. The CDR3 here is CASSYPGRAQYAQHF. In nucleotides, the CDR3 is TGTGCCAGCAGTTACCCAGGCAGAGCCCAATATGCCCAGCATTTT.

This clonotype was seen a few times. The chain has TRBV11-3 and TRBJ2-1; 7 bases are a match to TRBD2. Germline values: CDR1 SGHNT, CDR2 YENEEA. After removal of 3 bases from V and 3 bases from J, the junction contained 8 bases not matched to a gene. The CDR3 extends over 16 amino acids. CDR3 in DNA: TGTGCCAGCAGCTTGGGAGGGGTAGGGAACTACAATGAGCAGTTCTTC. Protein: CASSLGGVGNYNEQFF.

With respect to this clonotype: A much larger clone sits a single nucleotide away, making a read error possible. The chain's CDR3 is CVSSPGWTSGRRTDTQYF. CDR3 DNA: TGTGTCAGCAGTCCGGGTTGGACTAGCGGGAGAAGAACAGATACGCAGTATTTT. The rearrangement uses TRBV27 and TRBJ2-3; TRBD2 matches at 13 bases. Germline V gene data show CDR1 as MNHEY and CDR2 as SMNVEV (reference sequence). The CDR3 covers 18 residues.

This clonotype showed up many times. This sequence joins TRBV12-3 or TRBV12-4 and TRBJ1-1; 7 bases map to TRBD1. V gave up 7 bases and J gave up 4 bases; unmatched junction bases: 12. The CDR3 extends over 15 amino acids. CDR3 DNA: TGTGCCAGCACTTTGGACAGGTGGGGGCTCACTGAAGCTTTCTTT. Its protein product is CASTLDRWGLTEAFF.

This clonotype was counted ten times or more. This chain joins TRBV3-1 and TRBJ2-7; a weak D match, TRBD2 (6 bases). Germline V gene data show CDR1 as LGHDT and CDR2 as YNNKEL (reference sequence). The CDR3 covers 16 residues. Trimming cost V 1 base and J 2 bases, with 15 bases left between them. This CDR3 is CASSQVRDFPAYEQYF. The CDR3 bases are TGTGCCAGCAGCCAAGTCCGGGACTTTCCAGCCTACGAGCAGTACTTC.

The DNA for the CDR3 is TGCAGTGCTAGGCTTAATAGGGTATACGGCACAGATACGCAGTATTTT. The encoded protein is CSARLNRVYGTDTQYF. The rearrangement uses TRBV20-1 and TRBJ2-3; no definite D call. V was clipped by 3 bases and J by 1 base, with 17 bases between them. The V gene's germline CDR1 is DFQATT and CDR2 SNEGSKA (reference sequence). The CDR3 consists of 16 residues.

As for this clonotype: This could be a read error, since a much larger clone is one nucleotide away. This chain connects TRBV4-1 to TRBJ2-1; no definite D call. CDR3 size: 11 residues. CDR1 and CDR2 (germline): MGHRA, YSYEKL. The CDR3 coding sequence is TGCGCCAGCAGCCAAACCAATGAGCGGTTCTTC. Protein: CASSQTNERFF.

The table lists this clonotype with many counts. The chain uses TRBV9 and TRBJ2-5; 14 bases agree with TRBD2. The CDR3 runs to 17 residues. Germline trimming cut 4 bases from V and 4 bases from J; bases unmatched to any gene: 9. CDR1 and CDR2 (germline): SGDLS, YYNGEE. CDR3 coding DNA: TGTGCCAGCAGCCCCGGGACTAGCGGGAGCGTGGGAGAGACCCAGTACTTC. Its protein product is CASSPGTSGSVGETQYF.

J is TRBJ2-1 and V is TRBV12-3 or TRBV12-4, with no clear D. The end of the DNA fits TRBJ2-7 better, so the J call may be wrong. The CDR3 has 15 residues. The CDR3, as DNA: TGTGCCAGCAGTCCATGGCCGGACGGGTACAATGAGCAGTACTTC. Translated: CASSPWPDGYNEQYF.

The table lists this clonotype with a few counts. V gene TRBV27 combines with J gene TRBJ1-2; D is undetermined. Germline V CDR1 and CDR2: MNHEY, SMNVEV (reference sequence). Deletions cut 4 bases from V and 6 bases from J, with 9 bases between. The CDR3 is made up of 12 amino acids. In DNA, the CDR3 is TGTGCCAGCAGTTCCACACCCAATGGCTACACCTTC. This sequence encodes CASSSTPNGYTF.

The rearrangement joins TRBV29-1 to TRBJ2-1, with 7 bases fitting TRBD2. The ends lost 4 bases at V and 5 bases at J; junction bases unmatched: 8. This CDR3 is built from 14 residues. The germline CDR1 and CDR2 sequences are SQVTM and ANQGSEA. CDR3 sequence reads: CSVGGFLADNEQFF. In DNA form, the CDR3 reads TGCAGCGTTGGAGGGTTTCTAGCGGACAATGAGCAGTTCTTC.

There are many counts of this clonotype. This chain joins TRBV7-2 and TRBJ2-1; D gene ambiguous. V was trimmed by 1 base and J by 4 bases, leaving 5 bases between them. CDR3 length equals 13 residues. Per germline, CDR1 SGHTA and CDR2 FQGNSA. The CDR3 nucleotides read TGTGCCAGCAGCTTAGATAGATACAATGAGCAGTTCTTC. Encoded protein: CASSLDRYNEQFF.

This clonotype was counted a few times. CDR3 in amino acids: CASSRPGGTEAFF. In nucleotides, the CDR3 is TGTGCCAGCAGCCGCCCCGGGGGCACTGAAGCTTTCTTT. This rearrangement joins TRBV11-3 to TRBJ1-1; tentatively, D is TRBD1 (5 bases). Per germline, CDR1 SGHNT and CDR2 YENEEA. V was clipped by 5 bases and J by 4 bases, with 11 bases between them. The CDR3 consists of 13 residues.

This clonotype showed up many times. V usage is TRBV12-3 or TRBV12-4 and J usage is TRBJ1-2, with 9 positions matching TRBD1. V trimming: 3 bases; J trimming: 3 bases; junction bases outside the gene matches: 5. This CDR3 is built from 15 residues. CDR3 protein: CASSLGQGTHYGYTF. As DNA, the CDR3 is TGTGCCAGCAGTTTGGGACAGGGAACCCACTATGGCTACACCTTC.

The genes are TRBV18 and TRBJ2-7; TRBD1 matches 10 bases. This CDR3 spans 15 amino acids. V lost 1 base to trimming and J lost 5 bases; unmatched junction nucleotides: 5. Germline CDR1 is KGHSH and CDR2 is LQKENI. Written as DNA, the CDR3 is TGTGCCAGCTCACCACGGCGGGACAGGGGTAACGAGCAGTACTTC. Amino acids: CASSPRRDRGNEQYF.

The sample holds many counts of this clonotype. The CDR3 sequence is CSALRLDLTYEQYF. The CDR3 DNA reads as TGCAGTGCTCTAAGGTTAGACCTGACCTACGAGCAGTACTTC. The chain has TRBV20-1 and TRBJ2-7; unclear D gene. Germline V gene lookup returns CDR1 DFQATT and CDR2 SNEGSKA (reference sequence). V lost 5 bases and J lost 2, with 16 bases in between. The CDR3 is made up of 14 amino acids.

The sample holds a few counts of this clonotype. This chain connects TRBV6-5 to TRBJ1-1; TRBD1 matches 7 bases. With V trimmed by 4 bases and J by 1 base, 6 bases remained unmatched. CDR1 is MNHEY and CDR2 is SVGAGI in the germline V gene. The CDR3 sequence is 15 residues long. The CDR3 here is CASSWSRDRNTEAFF. The CDR3, as DNA: TGTGCCAGCAGTTGGTCCCGGGACAGGAACACTGAAGCTTTCTTT.

The gene calls are TRBV12-3 or TRBV12-4 and TRBJ2-1; TRBD1 agrees at 12 bases. J gave up 1 base and V 3 bases, and 7 bases lay outside the gene matches. The CDR3 totals 18 residues. In DNA, the CDR3 is TGTGCCAGCAGTTTGGGACAGGGGGCGAGCCTTTCCTACAATGAGCAGTTCTTC. This sequence encodes CASSLGQGASLSYNEQFF.

This chain links TRBV5-1 with TRBJ1-1; 10 bases agree with TRBD1. The CDR3 totals 12 residues. V lost 4 bases and J lost 8; bases outside the gene matches: 2. Looked up from germline, CDR1 is SGHRS and CDR2 is YFSETQ. For the CDR3, the DNA is TGCGCCAGCAGCAAGACAGGGGGCGAAGCTTTCTTT. Amino acids: CASSKTGGEAFF.

This clonotype has ten or more counts. The V gene is TRBV5-1, the J gene TRBJ2-5; D remains ambiguous. Per germline, CDR1 SGHRS and CDR2 YFSETQ. V gave up 1 base and J gave up 2 bases, with 15 bases separating them. This CDR3 is 16 amino acids long. CDR3 coding DNA: TGCGCCAGCAGCTTGACTGTGGGAAACGGGCAAGAGACCCAGTACTTC. Translating gives CASSLTVGNGQETQYF.